This is a list of T cell receptor beta chains from one sample in a study of cytomegalovirus exposure and HLA in healthy donors. Assay used: immunoSEQ multiplex PCR; TCRdb lists only in-frame clones, some missing. The sample has tens of thousands of clones. The sample was PBMCs. The source is a woman between 40 and 55 years old in good health and CMV-seropositive. Each CDR3 is given with its conserved first and last residue. D genes are given only for firm matches.

.	TRBV4-1	TRBJ1-2	16	CASSHSQGLLEYGYTF	TGCGCCAGCAGCCACTCCCAGGGGCTGCTCGAATATGGCTACACCTTC
.	TRBV11-3	TRBJ2-2	15	CASSTSWGDTGELFF	TGTGCCAGCAGCACCTCCTGGGGGGACACCGGGGAGCTGTTTTTT
TRBD2	TRBV7-2	TRBJ2-7	13	CASSFSGDYEQYF	TGTGCCAGCAGCTTTAGCGGGGACTACGAGCAGTACTTC
TRBD2	TRBV30	TRBJ2-1	17	CAWSVRSSGEVANEQFF	TGTGCCTGGAGTGTACGGTCTAGCGGGGAGGTGGCCAATGAGCAGTTCTTC
.	TRBV4-1	TRBJ1-4	16	CASSQGGSSGVGKLFF	TGCGCCAGCAGCCAAGGGGGCTCATCGGGGGTCGGAAAACTGTTTTTT
.	TRBV28	TRBJ1-5	15	CASSLSQGDWQPQHF	TGTGCCAGCAGTTTATCGCAGGGCGATTGGCAGCCCCAGCATTTT
.	TRBV28	TRBJ1-5	14	CASSSTSGNQPQHF	TGTGCCAGCAGCTCCACCTCAGGGAATCAGCCCCAGCATTTT
TRBD1	TRBV15	TRBJ2-7	14	CATSKTGVPYEQYF	TGTGCCACCAGCAAAACAGGGGTACCCTACGAGCAGTACTTC
.	TRBV28	TRBJ1-4	15	CASSFINVASEKLFF	TGTGCCAGCAGTTTTATTAACGTCGCGAGTGAAAAACTGTTTTTT
.	TRBV5-4	TRBJ1-2	15	CASSLWRKSNYGYTF	TGTGCCAGCAGCTTGTGGAGGAAGTCTAACTATGGCTACACCTTC
TRBD1	TRBV9	TRBJ2-5	14	CASSVGTAQETQYF	TGTGCCAGCAGCGTGGGGACAGCACAAGAGACCCAGTACTTC
.	TRBV7-8	TRBJ1-5	14	CASSEGRGDQPQHF	TGTGCCAGCAGCGAGGGTCGGGGGGATCAGCCCCAGCATTTT
.	TRBV7-2	TRBJ2-1	16	CASSLTTGSSYNEQFF	TGTGCCAGCAGCTTAACCACAGGGAGCTCCTACAATGAGCAGTTCTTC
TRBD1	TRBV19	TRBJ1-6	17	CASSIESRQGNESPLHF	TGTGCCAGTAGTATAGAGTCCAGACAGGGGAATGAATCACCCCTCCACTTT
.	TRBV11-2	TRBJ1-1	14	CASSYRGGHAEAFF	TGTGCCAGCAGCTATCGGGGGGGGCACGCTGAAGCTTTCTTT
.	TRBV6-7	TRBJ2-2	17	CASDTVAAGANTGELFF	TGTGCCAGCGACACCGTCGCCGCGGGCGCGAACACCGGGGAGCTGTTTTTT
TRBD1	TRBV4-2	TRBJ1-1	15	CASSQEWTGTPEAFF	TGTGCCAGCAGCCAGGAATGGACAGGGACGCCTGAAGCTTTCTTT
.	TRBV2	TRBJ1-5	13	CASHREGNQPQHF	TGTGCCAGCCACCGGGAGGGGAATCAGCCCCAGCATTTT
TRBD1	TRBV27	TRBJ2-3	16	CASRPTRTGFTDTQYF	TGTGCCAGCAGGCCTACCCGGACAGGGTTTACAGATACGCAGTATTTT
.	TRBV19	TRBJ2-4	14	CASSIGGDKNIQYF	TGTGCCAGTAGTATAGGGGGAGATAAAAACATTCAGTACTTC
.	TRBV7-3	TRBJ1-6	14	CASSPFGGNSPLHF	TGTGCCAGCAGCCCCTTTGGGGGGAATTCACCCCTCCACTTT
TRBD1	TRBV5-6	TRBJ1-1	17	CASSSLDRETFHTEAFF	TGTGCCAGCAGCTCACTGGACAGGGAAACTTTTCACACTGAAGCTTTCTTT
.	TRBV27	TRBJ1-4	14	CASSPRATNEKLFF	TGTGCCAGCAGTCCGAGGGCAACTAATGAAAAACTGTTTTTT
.	TRBV2	TRBJ1-6	15	CASSVQGADNSPLHF	TGTGCCAGCAGTGTGCAGGGTGCCGATAATTCACCCCTCCACTTT
.	TRBV27	TRBJ2-7	15	CASSLSGLSSYEQYF	TGTGCCAGCAGTTTATCGGGACTGAGCTCCTACGAGCAGTACTTC
.	TRBV7-2	TRBJ1-6	11	CASSTDSPLHF	TGTGCCAGCAGCACGGATTCACCCCTCCACTTT
.	TRBV6-1	TRBJ2-7	15	CASSELKSGTFEQYF	TGTGCCAGCAGTGAATTGAAGTCGGGAACATTCGAGCAGTACTTC
.	TRBV6-4	TRBJ1-1	14	CASSESGRHSEAFF	TGTGCCAGCAGTGAAAGTGGCAGGCATTCCGAAGCTTTCTTT
.	TRBV7-9	TRBJ1-2	15	CASSLSGQRFSGYTF	TGTGCCAGCAGCTTGTCAGGGCAAAGGTTTAGCGGCTACACCTTC
.	TRBV15	TRBJ2-7	15	CATSRESNPPYEQYF	TGTGCCACCAGCAGAGAATCTAATCCCCCCTACGAGCAGTACTTC
TRBD2	TRBV2	TRBJ2-3	15	CASRIGRGSTDTQYF	TGTGCCAGCAGGATCGGGCGGGGGAGCACAGATACGCAGTATTTT
.	TRBV18	TRBJ2-6	17	CASSPQIGSSGANVLTF	TGTGCCAGCTCACCACAAATCGGGAGCTCTGGGGCCAACGTCCTGACTTTC
TRBD1	TRBV27	TRBJ1-2	15	CASSLGGQGADGYTF	TGTGCCAGCAGTTTAGGGGGACAGGGGGCCGATGGCTACACCTTC
.	TRBV7-3	TRBJ2-2	16	CASSLQGAGAPGELFF	TGTGCCAGCAGCTTACAGGGGGCGGGGGCCCCCGGGGAGCTGTTTTTT
.	TRBV9	TRBJ1-5	14	CASSSTSGVQPQHF	TGTGCCAGCAGCTCCACCTCGGGGGTCCAGCCCCAGCATTTT
TRBD1	TRBV27	TRBJ2-7	15	CASAPYRQGAYEQYF	TGTGCCAGCGCCCCCTATAGACAGGGGGCTTACGAGCAGTACTTC
TRBD1	TRBV28	TRBJ2-7	20	CASRPGTGWFGLSHTNEQYF	TGTGCCAGCAGACCCGGGACAGGGTGGTTTGGACTCTCCCATACGAACGAGCAGTACTTC